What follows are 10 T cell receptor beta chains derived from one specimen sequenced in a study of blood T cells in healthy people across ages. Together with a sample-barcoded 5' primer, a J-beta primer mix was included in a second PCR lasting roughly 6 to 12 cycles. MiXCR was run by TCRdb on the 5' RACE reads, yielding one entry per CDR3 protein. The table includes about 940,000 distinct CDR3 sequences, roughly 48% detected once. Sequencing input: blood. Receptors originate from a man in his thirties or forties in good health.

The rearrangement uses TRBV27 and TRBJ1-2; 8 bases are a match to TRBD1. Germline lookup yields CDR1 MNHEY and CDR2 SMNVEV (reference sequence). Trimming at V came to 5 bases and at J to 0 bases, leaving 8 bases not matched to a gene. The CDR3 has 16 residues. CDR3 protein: CASSRDRGAPNYGYTF. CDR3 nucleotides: TGTGCCAGCAGTAGAGACAGGGGAGCCCCTAACTATGGCTACACCTTC.

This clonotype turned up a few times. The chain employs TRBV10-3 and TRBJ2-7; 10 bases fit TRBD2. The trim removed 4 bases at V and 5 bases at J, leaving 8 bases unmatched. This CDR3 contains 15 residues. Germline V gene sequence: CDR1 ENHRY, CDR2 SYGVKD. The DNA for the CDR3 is TGTGCCATCAGTGCGAATAGCGGGGGGATCAACGAGCAGTACTTC. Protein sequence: CAISANSGGINEQYF.

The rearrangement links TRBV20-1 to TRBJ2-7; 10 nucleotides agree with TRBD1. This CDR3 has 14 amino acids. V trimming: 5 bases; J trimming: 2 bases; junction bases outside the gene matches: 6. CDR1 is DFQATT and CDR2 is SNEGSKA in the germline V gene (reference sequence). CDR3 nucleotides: TGCAGTGCTTACGACAGGGGGCAAGCCTACGAGCAGTACTTC. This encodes CSAYDRGQAYEQYF.

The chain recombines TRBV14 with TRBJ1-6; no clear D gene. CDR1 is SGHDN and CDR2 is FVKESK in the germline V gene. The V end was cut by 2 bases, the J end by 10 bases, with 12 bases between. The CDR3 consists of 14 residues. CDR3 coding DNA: TGTGCCAGCAGCCAAAGGCTCAATTACTCACCCCTCCACTTT. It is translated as CASSQRLNYSPLHF.

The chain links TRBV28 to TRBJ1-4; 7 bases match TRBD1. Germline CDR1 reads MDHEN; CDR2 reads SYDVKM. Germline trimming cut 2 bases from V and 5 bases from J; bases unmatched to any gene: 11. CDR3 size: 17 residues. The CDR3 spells CASSLARRYRGNEKLFF. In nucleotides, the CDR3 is TGTGCCAGCAGTTTAGCGCGGCGTTACAGGGGAAATGAAAAACTGTTTTTT.

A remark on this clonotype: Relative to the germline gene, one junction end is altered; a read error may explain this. The chain's CDR3 is CAGSQEGLSYEQYF. The CDR3 DNA is TGTGCCGGCAGCCAAGAAGGACTCTCCTACGAGCAGTACTTC. The chain carries TRBV4-2 and TRBJ2-7; possible D gene TRBD2, 5 bases. The CDR3 totals 14 residues. From germline, CDR1 is LGHNA and CDR2 YNFKEQ.

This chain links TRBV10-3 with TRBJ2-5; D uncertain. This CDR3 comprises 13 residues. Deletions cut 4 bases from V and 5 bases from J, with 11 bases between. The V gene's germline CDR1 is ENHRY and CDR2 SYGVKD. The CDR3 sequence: CAISGIERETQYF. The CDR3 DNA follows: TGTGCCATCAGTGGAATTGAGAGGGAGACCCAGTACTTC.

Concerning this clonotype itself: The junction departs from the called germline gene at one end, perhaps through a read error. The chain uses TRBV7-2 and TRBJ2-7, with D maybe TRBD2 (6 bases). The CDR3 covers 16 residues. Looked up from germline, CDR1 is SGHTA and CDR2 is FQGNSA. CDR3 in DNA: TGTGCCAGCAGCCTAGGGGCGGGTATCGGGAGCTACGAGCAGTGCTTC. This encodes CASSLGAGIGSYEQCF.

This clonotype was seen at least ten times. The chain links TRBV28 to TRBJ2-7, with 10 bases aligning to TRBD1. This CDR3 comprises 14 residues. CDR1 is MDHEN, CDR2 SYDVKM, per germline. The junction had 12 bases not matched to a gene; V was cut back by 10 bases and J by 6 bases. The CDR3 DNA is TGTGCCACCAAAGCCGGGACAGGGGTACGCGAGCAGTACTTC. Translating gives CATKAGTGVREQYF.

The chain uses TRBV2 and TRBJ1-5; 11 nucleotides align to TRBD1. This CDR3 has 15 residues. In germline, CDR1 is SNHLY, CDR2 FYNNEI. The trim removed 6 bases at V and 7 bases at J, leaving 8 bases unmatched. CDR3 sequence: CASREDRGRGQPQHF. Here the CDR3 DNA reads TGTGCCAGCAGAGAGGACAGGGGGCGCGGGCAGCCCCAGCATTTT.